One sample yielded the 8 T cell receptor beta chains listed below, sequenced in a study of a mutant IDH1 vaccine in newly diagnosed glioma. These receptors' antigens are unknown. The sample's time point: week 35, safety follow-up. What each vaccine dose contained was 300 ug of mutant IDH1 20-mer peptide, accompanied by topical imiquimod. Assay: immunoSEQ multiplex PCR; the TCRdb copy retains only in-frame clones and omits some. The sample has fewer than 55,000 clones; under 90% are singletons. The sequencing used PBMCs, collected from a glioma patient whose treatment included an IDH1 peptide vaccine. These receptors all come from a woman between 35 and 50 years old with glioma. Some clones in this sample may be carry-over from other donors' samples.

The V and J genes are TRBV5-6 and TRBJ1-4; 8 positions match TRBD1. V trimming: 3 bases; J trimming: 8 bases; junction bases outside the gene matches: 12. Looked up from germline, CDR1 is SGHDT and CDR2 is YYEEEE. CDR3 size: 16 residues. The CDR3 DNA reads as TGTGCCAGCAGCTCGCCAGGGGGCCCACGGAACGAAAAACTGTTTTTT. This translates into CASSSPGGPRNEKLFF.

The chain links TRBV5-1 to TRBJ2-7; D unclear. V gave up 5 bases and J gave up 3 bases, with 6 bases separating them. CDR1 and CDR2 from the germline V gene are SGHRS and YFSETQ. CDR3 length: 11 residues. The CDR3, as DNA: TGCGCCAGCAGAAGGAGCTACGAGCAGTACTTC. Protein: CASRRSYEQYF.

The chain couples TRBV29-1 to TRBJ1-2, with D maybe TRBD1 (5 bases). V was trimmed by 3 bases and J by 8 bases, leaving 10 bases between them. Per germline, CDR1 SQVTM and CDR2 ANQGSEA. CDR3 length: 11 amino acids. CDR3 residues: CSVEARDGYTF. The DNA for the CDR3 is TGCAGCGTTGAGGCCAGGGACGGCTACACCTTC.

The V gene is TRBV5-1, the J gene TRBJ1-1, with no clear D. CDR1 SGHRS and CDR2 YFSETQ come from the germline V gene. V dropped 3 bases and J dropped 4 bases, with 10 bases sitting between them. This CDR3 has 13 amino acids. In DNA, the CDR3 is TGCGCCAGCAGCTATAGTGCGGCCACTGAAGCTTTCTTT. Amino acid sequence: CASSYSAATEAFF.

The chain employs TRBV18 and TRBJ1-1, with TRBD1 matching over 12 bases. The V and J ends lost 4 bases and 6 bases, in that order; junction bases with no gene match: 9. Germline CDR1 is KGHSH and CDR2 is LQKENI. CDR3 length: 16 amino acids. CDR3 region: CASSQGQGAFWSEAFF. The CDR3 bases are TGTGCCAGCTCACAGGGACAGGGGGCCTTTTGGTCTGAAGCTTTCTTT. Full variable domain (remainder filled in from reference TRBV18 and TRBJ1-1): NAGVMQNPRHLVRRRGQEARLRCSPMKGHSHVYWYRQLPEEGLKFMVYLQKENIIDESGMPKERFSAEFPKEGPSILRIQQVVRGDSAAYFCASSQGQGAFWSEAFFGQGTRLTVV.

The V call is TRBV10-3, the J call TRBJ1-1; possibly TRBD1 for D (5 bases). V lost 2 bases and J lost 5, with 15 bases in between. The CDR3 is 15 amino acids. The germline V gene encodes CDR1 ENHRY and CDR2 SYGVKD. The chain's CDR3 is CAISEATRVPTEAFF. In nucleotides, the CDR3 is TGTGCCATCAGTGAGGCTACCAGGGTACCGACTGAAGCTTTCTTT.

V is TRBV10-3 and J is TRBJ1-2; 7 bases are shared with TRBD1. The CDR3 consists of 15 residues. The germline gives CDR1 ENHRY, CDR2 SYGVKD. Trimming removed 2 bases from V and 4 bases from J; junction bases left unmatched: 7. The CDR3, as DNA: TGTGCCATCAGTGAGCCGACCCGGGACAGCTATGGCTACACCTTC. Translating gives CAISEPTRDSYGYTF.

The chain is built from TRBV5-1 and TRBJ2-7; the match to TRBD1 covers 12 bases. CDR3 size: 16 residues. In germline, CDR1 is SGHRS, CDR2 YFSETQ. Trimming removed 0 bases from V and 7 bases from J; junction bases left unmatched: 8. CDR3 sequence: CASSLEGGQGAREQYF. CDR3 nucleotides: TGCGCCAGCAGCTTGGAAGGGGGACAGGGGGCGCGGGAGCAGTACTTC.